This T cell receptor beta chain was recorded in a study of blood T cell repertoires in COVID-19. CDR3 length: 20 amino acids. V was clipped by 1 base and J by 7 bases; unmatched bases: 25. Germline CDR1 reads SGHKS; CDR2 reads YYEKEE (reference sequence). The data were produced by immunoSEQ multiplex PCR, yet TCRdb's version contains in-frame clones alone and is incomplete. This sample has some 390,000 clones, with around 87% found just once. This TCR came from a woman aged 55-69 years with COVID-19, enrolled during active disease. The V gene is TRBV5-5, the J gene TRBJ1-2; TRBD1 matches 7 bases. The sequenced material came from peripheral blood. The CDR3 loop reads CASSLSQLSPGQGGLGGYTF. Here the CDR3 DNA reads TGTGCCAGCAGCTTGTCTCAGTTGTCCCCGGGCCAGGGGGGTTTAGGTGGCTACACCTTC.